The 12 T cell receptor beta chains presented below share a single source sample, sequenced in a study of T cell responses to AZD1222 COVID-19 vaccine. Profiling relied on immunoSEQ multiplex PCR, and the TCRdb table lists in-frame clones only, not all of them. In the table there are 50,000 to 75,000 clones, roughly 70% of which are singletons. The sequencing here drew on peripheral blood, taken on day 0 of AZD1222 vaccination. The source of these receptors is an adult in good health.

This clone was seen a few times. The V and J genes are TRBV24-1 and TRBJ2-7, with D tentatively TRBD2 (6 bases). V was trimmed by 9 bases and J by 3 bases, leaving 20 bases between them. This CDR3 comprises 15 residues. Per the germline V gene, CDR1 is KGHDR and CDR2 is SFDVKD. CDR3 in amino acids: CATRESLWGIYEQYF. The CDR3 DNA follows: TGTGCCACCCGGGAGTCGTTATGGGGGATCTACGAGCAGTACTTC.

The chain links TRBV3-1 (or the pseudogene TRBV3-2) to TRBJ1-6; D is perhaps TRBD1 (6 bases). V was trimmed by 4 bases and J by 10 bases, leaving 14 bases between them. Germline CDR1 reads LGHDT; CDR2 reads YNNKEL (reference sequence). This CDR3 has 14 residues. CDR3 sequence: CASSRGGLQSPLHF. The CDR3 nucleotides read TGTGCCAGCAGCCGTGGGGGCTTACAATCACCCCTCCACTTT.

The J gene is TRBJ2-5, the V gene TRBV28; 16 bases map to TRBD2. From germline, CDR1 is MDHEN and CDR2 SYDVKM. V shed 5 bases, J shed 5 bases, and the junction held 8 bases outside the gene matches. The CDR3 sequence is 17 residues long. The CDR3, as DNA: TGTGCCAGCAGTCCCGGGACTAGCGGGGGGGCACGGGAGACCCAGTACTTC. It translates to CASSPGTSGGARETQYF.

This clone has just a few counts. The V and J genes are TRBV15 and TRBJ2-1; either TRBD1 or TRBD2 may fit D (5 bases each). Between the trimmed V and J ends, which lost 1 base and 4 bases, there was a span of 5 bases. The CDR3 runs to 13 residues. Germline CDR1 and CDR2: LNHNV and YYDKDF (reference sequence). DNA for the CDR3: TGTGCCACCAGCAGAGGGGGGTACAATGAGCAGTTCTTC. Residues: CATSRGGYNEQFF.

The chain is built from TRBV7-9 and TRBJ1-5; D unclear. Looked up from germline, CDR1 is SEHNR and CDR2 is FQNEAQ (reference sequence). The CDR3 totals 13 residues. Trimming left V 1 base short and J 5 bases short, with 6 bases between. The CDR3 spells CASSLDPDQPQHF. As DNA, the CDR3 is TGTGCCAGCAGCTTAGATCCTGATCAGCCCCAGCATTTT. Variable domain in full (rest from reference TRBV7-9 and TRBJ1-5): DTGVSQNPRHKITKRGQNVTFRCDPISEHNRLYWYRQTLGQGPEFLTYFQNEAQLEKSRLLSDRFSAERPKGSFSTLEIQRTEQGDSAMYLCASSLDPDQPQHFGDGTRLSIL.

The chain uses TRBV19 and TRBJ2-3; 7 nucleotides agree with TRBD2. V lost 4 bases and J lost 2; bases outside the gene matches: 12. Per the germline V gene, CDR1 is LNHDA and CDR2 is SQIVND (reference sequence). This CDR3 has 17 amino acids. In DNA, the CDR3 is TGTGCCAGTAGTACCCATCATGGCGGGGGAGTCACAGATACGCAGTATTTT. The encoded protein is CASSTHHGGGVTDTQYF.

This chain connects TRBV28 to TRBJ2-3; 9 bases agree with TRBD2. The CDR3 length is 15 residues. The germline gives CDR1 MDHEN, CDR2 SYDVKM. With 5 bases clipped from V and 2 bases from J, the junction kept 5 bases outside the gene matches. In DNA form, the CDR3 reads TGTGCCAGCAGTGAGGCGGGGGGGGTCACAGATACGCAGTATTTT. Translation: CASSEAGGVTDTQYF.

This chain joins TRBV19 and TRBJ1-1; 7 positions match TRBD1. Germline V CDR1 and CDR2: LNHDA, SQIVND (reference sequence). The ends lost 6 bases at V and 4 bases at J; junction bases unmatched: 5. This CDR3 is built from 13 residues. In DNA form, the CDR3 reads TGTGCCAGTAGCCCCACAGGGGTCACTGAAGCTTTCTTT. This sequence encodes CASSPTGVTEAFF.

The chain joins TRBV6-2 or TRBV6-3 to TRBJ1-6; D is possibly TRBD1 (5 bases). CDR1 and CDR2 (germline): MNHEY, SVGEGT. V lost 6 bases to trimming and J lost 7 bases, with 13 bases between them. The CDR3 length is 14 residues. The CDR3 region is CASSPGTANSPLHF. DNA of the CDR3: TGTGCCAGCAGCCCCGGGACCGCAAATTCACCCCTCCACTTT.

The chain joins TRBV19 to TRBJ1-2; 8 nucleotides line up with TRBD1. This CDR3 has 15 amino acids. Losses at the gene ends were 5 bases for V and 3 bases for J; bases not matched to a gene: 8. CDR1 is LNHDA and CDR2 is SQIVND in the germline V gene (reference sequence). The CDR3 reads CASSPGTGLYYGYTF. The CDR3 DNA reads TGTGCCAGTAGTCCTGGGACAGGCCTGTACTATGGCTACACCTTC.

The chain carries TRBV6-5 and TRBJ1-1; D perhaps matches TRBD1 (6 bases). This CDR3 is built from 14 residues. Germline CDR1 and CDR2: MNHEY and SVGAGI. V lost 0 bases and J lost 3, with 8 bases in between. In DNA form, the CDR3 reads TGTGCCAGCAGTTACTCTCCAGGGGACACTGAAGCTTTCTTT. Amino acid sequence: CASSYSPGDTEAFF.

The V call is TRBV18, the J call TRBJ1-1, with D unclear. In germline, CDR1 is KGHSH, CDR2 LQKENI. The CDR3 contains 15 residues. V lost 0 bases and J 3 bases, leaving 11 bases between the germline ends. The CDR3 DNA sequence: TGTGCCAGCTCACCACCAGGAGGGAGGGACACTGAAGCTTTCTTT. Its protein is CASSPPGGRDTEAFF.